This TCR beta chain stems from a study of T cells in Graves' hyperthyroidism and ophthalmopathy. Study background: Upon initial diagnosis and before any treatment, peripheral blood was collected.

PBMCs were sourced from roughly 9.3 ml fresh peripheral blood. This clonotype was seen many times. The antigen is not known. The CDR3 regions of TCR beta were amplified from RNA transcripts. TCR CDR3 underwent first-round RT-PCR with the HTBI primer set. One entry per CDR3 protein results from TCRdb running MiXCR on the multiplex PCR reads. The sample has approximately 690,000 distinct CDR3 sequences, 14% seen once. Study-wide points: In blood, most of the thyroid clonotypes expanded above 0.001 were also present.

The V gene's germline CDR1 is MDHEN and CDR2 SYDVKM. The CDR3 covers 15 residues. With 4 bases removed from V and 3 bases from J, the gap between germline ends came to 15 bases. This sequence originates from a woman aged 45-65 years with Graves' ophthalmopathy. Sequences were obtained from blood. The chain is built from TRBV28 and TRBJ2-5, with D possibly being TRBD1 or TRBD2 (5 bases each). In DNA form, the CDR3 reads TGTGCCAGCAGTTCCATGGGAGACAGTAAAGAGACCCAGTACTTC. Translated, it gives CASSSMGDSKETQYF. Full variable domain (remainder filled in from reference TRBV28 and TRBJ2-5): DVKVTQSSRYLVKRTGEKVFLECVQDMDHENMFWYRQDPGLGLRLIYFSYDVKMKEKGDIPEGYSVSREKKERFSLILESASTNQTSMYLCASSSMGDSKETQYFGPGTRLLVL.